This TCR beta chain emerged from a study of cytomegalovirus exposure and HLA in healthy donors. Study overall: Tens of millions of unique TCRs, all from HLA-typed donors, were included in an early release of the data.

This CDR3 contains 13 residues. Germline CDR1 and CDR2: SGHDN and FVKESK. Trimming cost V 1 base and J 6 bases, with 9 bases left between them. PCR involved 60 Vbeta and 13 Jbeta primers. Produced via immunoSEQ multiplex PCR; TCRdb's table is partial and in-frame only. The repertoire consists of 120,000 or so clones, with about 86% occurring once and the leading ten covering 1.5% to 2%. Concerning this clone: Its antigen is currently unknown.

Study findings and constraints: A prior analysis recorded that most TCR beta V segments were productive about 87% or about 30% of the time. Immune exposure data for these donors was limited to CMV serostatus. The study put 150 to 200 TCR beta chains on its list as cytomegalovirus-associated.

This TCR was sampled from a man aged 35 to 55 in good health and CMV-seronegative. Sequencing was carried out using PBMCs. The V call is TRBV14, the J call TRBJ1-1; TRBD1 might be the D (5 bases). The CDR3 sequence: CASSQGGGAEAFF. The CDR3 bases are TGTGCCAGCAGCCAAGGGGGGGGAGCTGAAGCTTTCTTT.